This TCR beta chain was found in a study of blood T cell repertoires in COVID-19. Study information: Samples of COVID-19 (acute and convalescent) were obtained from the United States, Italy and Spain.

Enrolment of Seattle patients took place during active infection, and they were followed longitudinally. Authors' processing steps: The authors estimated nucleated cell counts from reference gene primer amplification. Method: immunoSEQ multiplex PCR; TCRdb's copy keeps in-frame clones and lacks some. V, J and clone size were drawn from that table, and D and trimming were deduced from the DNA. The table includes approximately 110,000 clones, about 94% detected once. This receptor was identified in a man in his fifties or sixties with COVID-19, enrolled during active disease. Sequences were obtained from peripheral blood.

CDR3 DNA sequence: TGTGCCAGCAGTCCGGGAGCAACTAATGAAAAACTGTTTTTT. Translating it yields CASSPGATNEKLFF. J is TRBJ1-4 and V is TRBV6-2 or TRBV6-3; D is uncertain. The CDR3 consists of 14 residues. V lost 5 bases and J lost 0, with 7 bases in between. Germline CDR1 MNHEY, CDR2 SVGEGT.